This T cell receptor (beta chain) was observed in a study of siplizumab effects on memory and regulatory T cells. General study findings and limits: Only a minor fraction of alloreactive clones mapped to unstimulated subsets. The naive T cell population seemed more diverse than memory cells and seemed a major contributor to the alloresponse.

This CDR3 comprises 16 residues. Trimming pared 6 bases from V and 4 bases from J, leaving 24 bases between. Germline V gene sequence: CDR1 SQVTM, CDR2 ANQGSEA. Concerning this clone: The antigen is unknown.

Per sample, the assay covered roughly 10^5 TCR templates. Measured with immunoSEQ multiplex PCR; TCRdb has only the in-frame clones, and not every one. The sample includes 100,000 or so clones, approximately 94% seen only once; the top ten take 1% to 1.5%. This clonotype was sampled from a human donor in good health. The specimen was non-Treg CD4+ T cells sorted from blood. The chain joins TRBV29-1 to TRBJ2-5; possibly TRBD2 for D (6 bases). The CDR3 is CSVALGGVRYGETQYF. The CDR3 nucleotides are TGCAGCGTCGCCCTGGGGGGTGTGCGGTACGGAGAGACCCAGTACTTC. Variable domain in full (rest from reference TRBV29-1 and TRBJ2-5): SAVISQKPSRDICQRGTSLTIQCQVDSQVTMMFWYRQQPGQSLTLIATANQGSEATYESGFVIDKFPISRPNLTFSTLTVSNMSPEDSSIYLCSVALGGVRYGETQYFGPGTRLLVL.